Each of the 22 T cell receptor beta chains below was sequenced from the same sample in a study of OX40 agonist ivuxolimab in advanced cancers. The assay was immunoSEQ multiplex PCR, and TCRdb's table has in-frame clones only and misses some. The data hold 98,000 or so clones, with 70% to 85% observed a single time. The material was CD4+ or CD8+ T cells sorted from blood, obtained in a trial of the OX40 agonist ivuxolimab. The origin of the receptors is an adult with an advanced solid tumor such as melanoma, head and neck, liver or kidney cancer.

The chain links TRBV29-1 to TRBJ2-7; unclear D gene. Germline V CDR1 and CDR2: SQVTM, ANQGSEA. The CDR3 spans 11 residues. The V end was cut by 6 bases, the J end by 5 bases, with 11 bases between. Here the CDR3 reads CSVRGIHEQYF. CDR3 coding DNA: TGCAGCGTCCGAGGCATCCACGAGCAGTACTTC.

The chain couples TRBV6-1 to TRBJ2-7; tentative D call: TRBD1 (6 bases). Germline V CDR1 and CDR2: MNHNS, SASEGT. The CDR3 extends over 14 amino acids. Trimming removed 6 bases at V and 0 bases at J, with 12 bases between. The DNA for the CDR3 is TGTGCCAGCAGGGGGACATCATTCTCCTACGAGCAGTACTTC. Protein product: CASRGTSFSYEQYF.

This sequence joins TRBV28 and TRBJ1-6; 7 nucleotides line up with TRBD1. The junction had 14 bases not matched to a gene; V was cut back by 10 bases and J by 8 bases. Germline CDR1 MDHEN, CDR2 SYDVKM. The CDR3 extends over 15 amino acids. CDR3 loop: CATQFLTGDHSPLHF. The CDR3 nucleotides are TGTGCCACCCAGTTCCTCACAGGGGATCATTCACCCCTCCACTTT.

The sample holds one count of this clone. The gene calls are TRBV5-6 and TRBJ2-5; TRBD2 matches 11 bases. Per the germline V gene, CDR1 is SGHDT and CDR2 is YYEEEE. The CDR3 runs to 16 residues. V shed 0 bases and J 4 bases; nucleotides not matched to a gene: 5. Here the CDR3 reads CASSLEFLAGGETQYF. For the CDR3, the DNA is TGTGCCAGCAGCTTGGAATTCCTAGCGGGAGGAGAGACCCAGTACTTC.

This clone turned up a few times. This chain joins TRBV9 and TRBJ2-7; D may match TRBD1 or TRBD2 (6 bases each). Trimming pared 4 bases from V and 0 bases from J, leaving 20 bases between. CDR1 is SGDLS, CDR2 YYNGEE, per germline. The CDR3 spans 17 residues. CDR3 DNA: TGTGCCAGCAGCCCACGCGAGGGGGGCCCCGGCTCCTACGAGCAGTACTTC. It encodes CASSPREGGPGSYEQYF.

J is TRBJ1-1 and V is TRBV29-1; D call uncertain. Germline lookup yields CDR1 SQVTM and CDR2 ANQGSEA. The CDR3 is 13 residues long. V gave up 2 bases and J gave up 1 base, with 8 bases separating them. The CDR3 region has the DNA TGCAGCGTTGAAACCCAGCAGAACACTGAAGCTTTCTTT. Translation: CSVETQQNTEAFF.

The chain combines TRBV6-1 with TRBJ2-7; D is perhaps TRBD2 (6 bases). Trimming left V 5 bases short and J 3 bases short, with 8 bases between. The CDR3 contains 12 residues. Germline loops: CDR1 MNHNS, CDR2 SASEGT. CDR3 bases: TGTGCCAGCAGTACTAGCCTCTACGAGCAGTACTTC. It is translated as CASSTSLYEQYF.

CDR3 coding DNA: TGTGCCAGCCTTGAAGGGACAGGTCTCTTCGGGAGCACAGATACGCAGTATTTT. Protein: CASLEGTGLFGSTDTQYF. The chain recombines TRBV28 with TRBJ2-3, with 8 positions matching TRBD1. Germline V gene sequence: CDR1 MDHEN, CDR2 SYDVKM. The V segment lost 8 bases and the J segment 0 bases; nucleotides outside the gene matches: 16. The CDR3 totals 18 residues.

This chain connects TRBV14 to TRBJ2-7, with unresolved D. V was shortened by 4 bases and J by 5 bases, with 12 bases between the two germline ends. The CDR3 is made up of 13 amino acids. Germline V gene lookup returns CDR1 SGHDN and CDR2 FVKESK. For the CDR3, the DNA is TGTGCCAGCAGCCCCGACCTCCGGGACGAGCAGTACTTC. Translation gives CASSPDLRDEQYF.

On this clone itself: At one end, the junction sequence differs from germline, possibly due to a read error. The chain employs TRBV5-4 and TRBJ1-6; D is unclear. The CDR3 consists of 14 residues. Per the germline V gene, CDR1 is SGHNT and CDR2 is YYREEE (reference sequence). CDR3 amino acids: CASSQDTFSSPLHF. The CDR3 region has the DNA TGCGCCAGCAGCCAAGATACGTTTTCTTCACCCCTCCACTTT.

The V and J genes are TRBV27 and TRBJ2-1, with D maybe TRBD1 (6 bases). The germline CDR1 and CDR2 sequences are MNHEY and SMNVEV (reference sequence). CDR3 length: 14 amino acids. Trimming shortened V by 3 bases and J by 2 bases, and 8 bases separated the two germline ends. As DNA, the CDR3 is TGTGCCAGCAGTTTGAGGACAGCCTACAATGAGCAGTTCTTC. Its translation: CASSLRTAYNEQFF.

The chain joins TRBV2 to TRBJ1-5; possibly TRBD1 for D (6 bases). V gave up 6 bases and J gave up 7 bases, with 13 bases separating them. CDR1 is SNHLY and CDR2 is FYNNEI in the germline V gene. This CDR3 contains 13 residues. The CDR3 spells CASREDRPQPQHF. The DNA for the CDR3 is TGTGCCAGCAGGGAGGACAGACCACAGCCCCAGCATTTT.

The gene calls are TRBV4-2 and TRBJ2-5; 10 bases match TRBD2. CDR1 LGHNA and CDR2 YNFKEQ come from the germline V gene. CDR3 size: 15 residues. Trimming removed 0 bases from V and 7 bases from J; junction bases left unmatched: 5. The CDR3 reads CASSQDKREGVTQYF. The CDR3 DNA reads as TGTGCCAGCAGCCAAGATAAGCGGGAGGGGGTGACCCAGTACTTC.

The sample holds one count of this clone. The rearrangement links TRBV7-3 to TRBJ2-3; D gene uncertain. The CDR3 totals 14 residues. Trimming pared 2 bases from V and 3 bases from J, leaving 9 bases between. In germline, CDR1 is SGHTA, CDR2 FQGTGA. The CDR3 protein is CASSLGAGTDTQYF. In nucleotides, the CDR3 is TGTGCCAGCAGCTTAGGCGCCGGGACAGATACGCAGTATTTT.

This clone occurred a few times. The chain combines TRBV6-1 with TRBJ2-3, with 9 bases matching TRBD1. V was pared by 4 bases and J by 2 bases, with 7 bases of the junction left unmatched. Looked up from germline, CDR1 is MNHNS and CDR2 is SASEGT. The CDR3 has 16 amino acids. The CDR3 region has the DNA TGTGCCAGCAGTGCCAAATGGACAGGGGCCACAGATACGCAGTATTTT. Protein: CASSAKWTGATDTQYF.

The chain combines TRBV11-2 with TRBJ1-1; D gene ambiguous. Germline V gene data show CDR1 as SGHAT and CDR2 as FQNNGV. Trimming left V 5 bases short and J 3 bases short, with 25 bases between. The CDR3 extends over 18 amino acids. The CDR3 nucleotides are TGTGCCAGCAGCCCAGCGGGGATGGGCGTAAGGACGGACACTGAAGCTTTCTTT. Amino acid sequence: CASSPAGMGVRTDTEAFF.

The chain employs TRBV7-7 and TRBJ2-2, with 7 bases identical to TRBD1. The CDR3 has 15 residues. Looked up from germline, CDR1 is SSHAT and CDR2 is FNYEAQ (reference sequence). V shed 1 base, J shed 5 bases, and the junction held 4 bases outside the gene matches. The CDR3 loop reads CASSLGQGKTGELFF. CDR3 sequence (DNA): TGTGCCAGCAGCTTAGGACAGGGAAAAACCGGGGAGCTGTTTTTT.

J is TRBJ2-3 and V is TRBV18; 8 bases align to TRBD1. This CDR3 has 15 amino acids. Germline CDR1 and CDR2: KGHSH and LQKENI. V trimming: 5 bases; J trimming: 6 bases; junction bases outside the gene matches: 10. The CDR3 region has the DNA TGTGCCAGCTCATCCGGGACAGGTACCTTGGATACGCAGTATTTT. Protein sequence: CASSSGTGTLDTQYF.

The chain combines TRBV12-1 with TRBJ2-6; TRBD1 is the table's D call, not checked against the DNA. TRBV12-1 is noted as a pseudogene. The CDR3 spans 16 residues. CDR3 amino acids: CASSRIGQSRANVLTF. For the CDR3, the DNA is TGTGCCAGCAGCAGGATAGGACAAAGTCGGGCCAACGTCCTGACTTTC.

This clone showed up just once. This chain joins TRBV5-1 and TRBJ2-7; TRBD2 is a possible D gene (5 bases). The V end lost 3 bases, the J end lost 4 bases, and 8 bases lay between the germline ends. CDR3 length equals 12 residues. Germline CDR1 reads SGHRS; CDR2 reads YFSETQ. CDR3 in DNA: TGCGCCAGCAGCTGGAGCGGATACGAGCAGTACTTC. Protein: CASSWSGYEQYF.

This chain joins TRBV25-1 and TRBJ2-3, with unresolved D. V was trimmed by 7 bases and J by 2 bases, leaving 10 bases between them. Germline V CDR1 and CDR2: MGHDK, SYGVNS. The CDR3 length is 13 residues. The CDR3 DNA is TGTGCCAGCATAGACTTGTCCACAGATACGCAGTATTTT. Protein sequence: CASIDLSTDTQYF.

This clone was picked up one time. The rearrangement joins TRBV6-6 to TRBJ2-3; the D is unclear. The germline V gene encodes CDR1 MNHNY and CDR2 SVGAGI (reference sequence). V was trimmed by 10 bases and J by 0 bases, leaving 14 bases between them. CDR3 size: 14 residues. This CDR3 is CATKRVDSTDTQYF. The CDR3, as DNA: TGTGCCACCAAAAGGGTAGATAGCACAGATACGCAGTATTTT.